Listed here are 27 T cell receptor beta chains from one sample, sequenced in a study of T cells in Graves' hyperthyroidism and ophthalmopathy. Amplification yielded TCR beta CDR3 regions, with RNA transcripts as the source. Primed by the HTBI set, a first-round RT-PCR was run on the TCR CDR3. MiXCR, applied by TCRdb to the multiplex PCR reads, yields one record per CDR3 protein. The table shows fewer than 450,000 distinct CDR3 sequences, with 13% to 15% occurring only once. Sequencing was done on a sample of blood. These receptor sequences come from a woman aged 55-70 years with Graves' ophthalmopathy.

There are many counts of this clonotype. The chain carries TRBV7-2 and TRBJ2-7, with D hard to call. Germline CDR1 reads SGHTA; CDR2 reads FQGNSA. V lost 2 bases and J 0 bases, leaving 8 bases between the germline ends. CDR3 length: 14 residues. The CDR3 region is CASSLSINSYEQYF. CDR3 coding DNA: TGTGCCAGCAGCTTATCTATCAACTCCTACGAGCAGTACTTC. Looking up the rest from reference TRBV7-2 and TRBJ2-7 gives the full variable domain: GAGVSQSPSNKVTEKGKDVELRCDPISGHTALYWYRQSLGQGLEFLIYFQGNSAPDKSGLPSDRFSAERTGGSVSTLTIQRTQQEDSAVYLCASSLSINSYEQYFGPGTRLTVT.

The sample holds many counts of this clonotype. The chain recombines TRBV7-9 with TRBJ2-5, with TRBD1 matching 10 bases. The CDR3 contains 16 residues. V trimming: 3 bases; J trimming: 3 bases; junction bases outside the gene matches: 7. From germline, CDR1 is SEHNR and CDR2 FQNEAQ (reference sequence). CDR3 coding DNA: TGTGCCAGCAGCTTCAAGCCCGGGACAGGGGAAGAGACCCAGTACTTC. Protein product: CASSFKPGTGEETQYF.

The sample holds a few counts of this clonotype. The chain has TRBV7-9 and TRBJ2-7, with D hard to call. The CDR3 is made up of 14 amino acids. Per germline, CDR1 SEHNR and CDR2 FQNEAQ (reference sequence). Between the trimmed V and J ends, which lost 1 base and 5 bases, there was a span of 12 bases. The CDR3 spells CASSLELGSHEQYF. The CDR3 DNA reads TGTGCCAGCAGCTTAGAGTTGGGTTCCCACGAGCAGTACTTC.

This clonotype was counted between two and nine times. This sequence joins TRBV29-1 and TRBJ2-7; D not resolved. V was clipped by 4 bases and J by 5 bases, with 9 bases between them. The CDR3 consists of 11 residues. The germline gives CDR1 SQVTM, CDR2 ANQGSEA. The CDR3 sequence: CSVAQVNEQYF. The CDR3 bases are TGCAGCGTTGCTCAGGTTAACGAGCAGTACTTC.

This clonotype was recorded at least ten times. The chain couples TRBV20-1 to TRBJ2-5; 16 bases map to TRBD2. The V gene's germline CDR1 is DFQATT and CDR2 SNEGSKA (reference sequence). Trimming removed 5 bases from V and 2 bases from J; junction bases left unmatched: 8. This CDR3 spans 17 amino acids. The CDR3 region has the DNA TGCAGTGCTGATGGGACTAGCGGGAGGGCCGGTCAAGAGACCCAGTACTTC. It codes for CSADGTSGRAGQETQYF.

The chain joins TRBV5-1 to TRBJ1-2; 8 bases agree with TRBD1. The CDR3 covers 14 residues. CDR1 is SGHRS, CDR2 YFSETQ, per germline. V lost 0 bases, J lost 6 bases, and 4 bases stayed unmatched. The CDR3 nucleotides read TGCGCCAGCAGCTTGGCATGGACAGGGAATGGCTACACCTTC. Translating gives CASSLAWTGNGYTF.

The table lists this clonotype with many counts. J is TRBJ1-1 and V is TRBV27, with D possibly being TRBD1 (5 bases). CDR1 is MNHEY, CDR2 SMNVEV, per germline (reference sequence). The ends were cut back, 6 bases at V and 0 bases at J, with 17 bases in the middle. There are 16 residues in the CDR3. The CDR3 DNA reads TGTGCCAGCAGCCCCGGGAGGGGAGTCGTGAACACTGAAGCTTTCTTT. This encodes CASSPGRGVVNTEAFF.

This clonotype has just a few counts. The chain employs TRBV20-1 and TRBJ2-3; 13 bases agree with TRBD2. V trimming: 6 bases; J trimming: 2 bases; junction bases outside the gene matches: 8. Germline V gives CDR1 DFQATT, CDR2 SNEGSKA (reference sequence). The CDR3 spans 16 residues. This CDR3 reads CSAGPTSGRSTDTQYF. In nucleotides, the CDR3 is TGCAGTGCCGGCCCGACTAGCGGGAGGTCCACAGATACGCAGTATTTT.

This clonotype was picked up many times. The chain employs TRBV5-1 and TRBJ2-7, with D possibly TRBD2 on 5 matching bases. The CDR3 is made up of 13 amino acids. The V gene lost 3 bases and the J gene lost 5 bases, with 12 bases spanning the gap. The V gene's germline CDR1 is SGHRS and CDR2 YFSETQ. Here the CDR3 reads CASSWTGVDEQYF. CDR3 coding DNA: TGCGCCAGCAGCTGGACCGGGGTGGACGAGCAGTACTTC. The full variable domain, rest sourced from reference TRBV5-1 and TRBJ2-7, is KAGVTQTPRYLIKTRGQQVTLSCSPISGHRSVSWYQQTPGQGLQFLFEYFSETQRNKGNFPGRFSGRQFSNSRSEMNVSTLELGDSALYLCASSWTGVDEQYFGPGTRLTVT.

This clonotype was counted a few times. The chain recombines TRBV12-3 or TRBV12-4 with TRBJ2-7; either TRBD1 or TRBD2 may supply D (5 bases each). This CDR3 is 16 amino acids long. V was pared by 6 bases and J by 2 bases, with 20 bases between. The CDR3 nucleotides are TGTGCCAGCAGCCCCCTAGGGGCATTGCGGGCCTACGAGCAGTACTTC. Translated, it gives CASSPLGALRAYEQYF.

This chain uses TRBV5-1 with TRBJ1-2; TRBD1 matches at 8 bases. The germline V gene has CDR1 SGHRS and CDR2 YFSETQ. V trimming: 0 bases; J trimming: 5 bases; junction bases outside the gene matches: 9. CDR3 length: 16 amino acids. The CDR3 DNA follows: TGCGCCAGCAGCTTGGGCGGACGGCAGGGGGCTTATGGCTACACCTTC. It specifies CASSLGGRQGAYGYTF.

This sequence joins TRBV29-1 and TRBJ2-5, with a possible D match to TRBD1 (5 bases). The CDR3 contains 11 residues. V shed 7 bases and J shed 5 bases, with 11 bases lying between them. Germline V gene data show CDR1 as SQVTM and CDR2 as ANQGSEA. The CDR3 sequence is CSALGAETQYF. The CDR3 nucleotides are TGCAGCGCCTTAGGGGCCGAGACCCAGTACTTC.

The rearrangement links TRBV2 to TRBJ1-1; D is undetermined. The V gene lost 3 bases and the J gene lost 5 bases, with 13 bases spanning the gap. Germline assignment: CDR1 SNHLY and CDR2 FYNNEI. The length of the CDR3 is 14 residues. CDR3 protein: CASSDVGPGTEAFF. For the CDR3, the DNA is TGTGCCAGCAGTGATGTAGGGCCGGGGACTGAAGCTTTCTTT.

Ten or more counts support this clonotype. The V gene is TRBV10-1, the J gene TRBJ2-7; the D gene is possibly TRBD2 (6 bases). V was pared by 1 base and J by 5 bases, with 12 bases between. Germline-derived CDR1 and CDR2 are WNHNN and SYGVQD (reference sequence). This CDR3 comprises 14 residues. DNA for the CDR3: TGCGCCAGCAGTGAGTTTCGGGAGAACAACGAGCAGTACTTC. Translation gives CASSEFRENNEQYF.

The genes are TRBV19 and TRBJ2-1; 11 bases line up with TRBD2. The CDR3 totals 15 residues. Germline values: CDR1 LNHDA, CDR2 SQIVND (reference sequence). With 6 bases clipped from V and 5 bases from J, the junction kept 6 bases outside the gene matches. The CDR3, as DNA: TGTGCCAGTAGCAAACTAGCGGGAGTCGACAATGAGCAGTTCTTC. Translated: CASSKLAGVDNEQFF.

This clonotype came up a few times. The chain combines TRBV2 with TRBJ2-1; 9 nucleotides line up with TRBD2. After removal of 1 base from V and 0 bases from J, the junction contained 7 bases not matched to a gene. Germline CDR1 SNHLY, CDR2 FYNNEI. The CDR3 spans 18 residues. This CDR3 reads CASSEGGRAFGSYNEQFF. The CDR3 bases are TGTGCCAGCAGTGAAGGCGGGAGGGCCTTCGGCTCCTACAATGAGCAGTTCTTC.

This clonotype was seen only a few times. The junction departs from germline at one end; a sequencing error may be responsible. The J gene is TRBJ2-2, the V gene TRBV2; TRBD2 matches at 7 bases. Looked up from germline, CDR1 is SNHLY and CDR2 is FYNNEI. CDR3 length: 13 amino acids. CDR3: CASRTSRGGELSF. The CDR3, as DNA: TGTGCCAGCAGGACTAGCAGAGGCGGGGAGCTGTCTTTT.

This clonotype came up a few times. This chain links TRBV20-1 with TRBJ2-3, with D possibly being TRBD2 (6 bases). The germline CDR1 and CDR2 sequences are DFQATT and SNEGSKA (reference sequence). This CDR3 comprises 11 residues. The CDR3 loop reads CSRLGTDTQYF. CDR3 sequence (DNA): TGCAGCCGACTAGGAACAGATACGCAGTATTTT.

As concerns this clonotype: Without the conserved terminal phenylalanine or tryptophan, this CDR3 likely stems from a read error. The chain combines TRBV9 with TRBJ2-5, with D possibly being TRBD1 (6 bases). The CDR3 contains 11 residues. CDR1 and CDR2 (germline): SGDLS, YYNGEE. V gave up 7 bases and J gave up 4 bases, with 8 bases separating them. Here the CDR3 DNA reads TGTGCCAGCCCCAGGGGAGAGACCCAGTACCTC. This sequence encodes CASPRGETQYL.

In this sample, this clonotype turned up a few times. V and J are TRBV7-9 and TRBJ1-4; D unresolved. This CDR3 is 15 amino acids long. Per germline, CDR1 SEHNR and CDR2 FQNEAQ (reference sequence). V lost 1 base and J 0 bases, leaving 6 bases between the germline ends. CDR3 nucleotides: TGTGCCAGCAGCTTAGGACGGGCAACTAATGAAAAACTGTTTTTT. Translated, it gives CASSLGRATNEKLFF.

This clonotype was seen a handful of times. The rearrangement links TRBV4-2 to TRBJ2-5; 9 bases match TRBD2. V was pared by 5 bases and J by 5 bases, with 12 bases of the junction left unmatched. This CDR3 comprises 16 residues. Germline CDR1 and CDR2: LGHNA and YNFKEQ. The CDR3 DNA sequence: TGTGCCAGCAGCTCTAATAGCGGGAGCGCTAGGGAGACCCAGTACTTC. As protein: CASSSNSGSARETQYF.

This clonotype was seen at least ten times. The V call is TRBV5-1, the J call TRBJ2-3; 8 bases are a match to TRBD2. Losses at the gene ends were 1 base for V and 6 bases for J; bases not matched to a gene: 7. This CDR3 region has 15 residues. CDR1 and CDR2 from the germline V gene are SGHRS and YFSETQ. DNA of the CDR3: TGCGCCAGCAGCTTGCTGGCGGGAGGACCCGATACGCAGTATTTT. Amino acid sequence: CASSLLAGGPDTQYF.

In its sample, this clonotype was seen many times. The chain is built from TRBV11-2 and TRBJ2-7; D assignment may be TRBD1 or TRBD2 (6 bases each). This CDR3 region has 16 residues. Germline V CDR1 and CDR2: SGHAT, FQNNGV. Trimming removed 5 bases from V and 0 bases from J, with 17 bases in between. The CDR3 DNA reads TGTGCCAGCAGCCCCGGCCGGGGGCGTAGCTCCTACGAGCAGTACTTC. Amino acid sequence: CASSPGRGRSSYEQYF.

A few counts support this clonotype. This rearrangement joins TRBV24-1 to TRBJ2-1; D is possibly TRBD1 (6 bases). The CDR3 length is 15 residues. Trimming shortened V by 3 bases and J by 2 bases, and 10 bases separated the two germline ends. Germline CDR1 KGHDR, CDR2 SFDVKD. CDR3 sequence (DNA): TGTGCCACCAGTGATAGGGGGAAACCCTACAATGAGCAGTTCTTC. Translating gives CATSDRGKPYNEQFF.

The V call is TRBV13, the J call TRBJ2-5, with 15 bases identical to TRBD2. The CDR3 spans 22 residues. V lost 3 bases, J lost 5 bases, and 22 bases stayed unmatched. Germline CDR1 is PRHDT and CDR2 is FYEKMQ (reference sequence). DNA for the CDR3: TGTGCCAGCAGCTTCCCCCGTGGGACCTCTGGACTAGCGGGAGGGCCGAGGGAGACCCAGTACTTC. Translated, it gives CASSFPRGTSGLAGGPRETQYF. Together with reference TRBV13 and TRBJ2-5, the CDR3 gives the full variable domain: AAGVIQSPRHLIKEKRETATLKCYPIPRHDTVYWYQQGPGQDPQFLISFYEKMQSDKGSIPDRFSAQQFSDYHSELNMSSLELGDSALYFCASSFPRGTSGLAGGPRETQYFGPGTRLLVL.

This clonotype was seen repeatedly, ten times or more. The chain links TRBV6-1 to TRBJ2-7; TRBD2 aligns across 7 bases. The length of the CDR3 is 11 residues. The V gene's germline CDR1 is MNHNS and CDR2 SASEGT. V shed 6 bases, J shed 7 bases, and the junction held 3 bases outside the gene matches. CDR3 sequence reads: CASSKGLEQYF. DNA for the CDR3: TGTGCCAGCAGCAAGGGACTAGAGCAGTACTTC.

This clonotype was seen a few times. The gene calls are TRBV5-1 and TRBJ2-5; D gene uncertain. The CDR3 is made up of 15 amino acids. Per the germline V gene, CDR1 is SGHRS and CDR2 is YFSETQ. V lost 3 bases to trimming and J lost 1 base, with 13 bases between them. CDR3 loop: CASSSGTIRQETQYF. In DNA, the CDR3 is TGCGCCAGCAGCTCCGGAACGATACGCCAAGAGACCCAGTACTTC.